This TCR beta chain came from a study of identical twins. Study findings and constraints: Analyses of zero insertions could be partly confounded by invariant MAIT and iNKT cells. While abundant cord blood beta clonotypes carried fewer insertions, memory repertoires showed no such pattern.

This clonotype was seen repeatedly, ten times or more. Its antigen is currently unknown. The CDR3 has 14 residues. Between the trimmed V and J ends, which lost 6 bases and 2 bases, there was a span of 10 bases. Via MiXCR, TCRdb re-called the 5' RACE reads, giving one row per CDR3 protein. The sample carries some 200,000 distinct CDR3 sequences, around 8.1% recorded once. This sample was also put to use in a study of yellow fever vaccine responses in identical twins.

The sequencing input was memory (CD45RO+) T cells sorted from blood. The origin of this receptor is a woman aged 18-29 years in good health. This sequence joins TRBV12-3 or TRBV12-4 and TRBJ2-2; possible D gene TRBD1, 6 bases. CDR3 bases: TGTGCCAGCAGCCTGGACAGAAACACCGGGGAGCTGTTTTTT. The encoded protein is CASSLDRNTGELFF.